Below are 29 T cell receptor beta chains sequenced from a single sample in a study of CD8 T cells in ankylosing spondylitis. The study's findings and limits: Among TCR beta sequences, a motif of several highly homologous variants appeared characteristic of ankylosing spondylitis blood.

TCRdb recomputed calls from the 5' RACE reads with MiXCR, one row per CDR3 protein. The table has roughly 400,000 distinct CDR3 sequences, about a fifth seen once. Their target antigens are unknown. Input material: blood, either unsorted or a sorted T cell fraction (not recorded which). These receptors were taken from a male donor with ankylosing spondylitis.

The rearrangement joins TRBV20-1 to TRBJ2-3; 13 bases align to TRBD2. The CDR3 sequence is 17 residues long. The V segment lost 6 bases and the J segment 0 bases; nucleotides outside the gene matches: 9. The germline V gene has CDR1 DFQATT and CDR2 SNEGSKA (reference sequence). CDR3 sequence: CSAPGLAGPSSTDTQYF. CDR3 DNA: TGCAGTGCGCCGGGACTAGCGGGACCCTCTAGCACAGATACGCAGTATTTT.

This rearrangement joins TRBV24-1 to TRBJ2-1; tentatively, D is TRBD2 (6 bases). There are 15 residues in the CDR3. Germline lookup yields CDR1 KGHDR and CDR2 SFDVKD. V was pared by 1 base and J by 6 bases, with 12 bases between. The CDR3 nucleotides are TGTGCCACCAGTGATTTTGGGACTGGAAGCAATGAGCAGTTCTTC. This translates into CATSDFGTGSNEQFF.

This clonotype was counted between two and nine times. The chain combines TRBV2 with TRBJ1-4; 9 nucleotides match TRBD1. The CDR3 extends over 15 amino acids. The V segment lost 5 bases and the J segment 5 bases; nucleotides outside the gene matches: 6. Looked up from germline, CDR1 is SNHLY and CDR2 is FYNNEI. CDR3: CASSRRDRENEKLFF. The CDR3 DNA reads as TGTGCCAGCAGTCGCCGGGACAGGGAGAATGAAAAACTGTTTTTT.

The CDR3 nucleotides read TGCGCCAGCAGCCCAGCTGGGATGATCGAAGAGACCCAGTACTTC. Translation gives CASSPAGMIEETQYF. This chain links TRBV5-1 with TRBJ2-5; D gene ambiguous. V dropped 4 bases and J dropped 3 bases, with 16 bases sitting between them. The CDR3 is made up of 15 amino acids. CDR1 SGHRS and CDR2 YFSETQ come from the germline V gene.

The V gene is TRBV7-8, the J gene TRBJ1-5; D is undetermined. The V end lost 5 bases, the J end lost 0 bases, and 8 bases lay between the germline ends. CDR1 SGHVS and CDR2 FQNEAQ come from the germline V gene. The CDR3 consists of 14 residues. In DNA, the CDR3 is TGTGCCAGCAGCCTACAGTATAGCAATCAGCCCCAGCATTTT. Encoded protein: CASSLQYSNQPQHF.

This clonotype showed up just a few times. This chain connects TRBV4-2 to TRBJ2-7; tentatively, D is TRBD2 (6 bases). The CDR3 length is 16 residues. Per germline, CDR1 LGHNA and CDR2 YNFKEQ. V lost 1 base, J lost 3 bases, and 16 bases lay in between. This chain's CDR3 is CASSQGPADGGYEQYF. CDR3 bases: TGTGCCAGCAGCCAAGGACCGGCGGACGGGGGCTACGAGCAGTACTTC.

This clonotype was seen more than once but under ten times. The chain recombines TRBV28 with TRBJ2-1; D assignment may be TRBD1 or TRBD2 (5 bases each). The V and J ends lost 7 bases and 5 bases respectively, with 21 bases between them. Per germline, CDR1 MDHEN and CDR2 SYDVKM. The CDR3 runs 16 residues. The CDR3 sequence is CASTFGGKTVNNEQFF. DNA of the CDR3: TGTGCCAGCACCTTTGGGGGAAAGACAGTAAACAATGAGCAGTTCTTC.

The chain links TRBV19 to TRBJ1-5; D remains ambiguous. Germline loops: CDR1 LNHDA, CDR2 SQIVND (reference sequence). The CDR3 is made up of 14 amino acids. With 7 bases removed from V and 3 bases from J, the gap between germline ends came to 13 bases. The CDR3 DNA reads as TGTGCCAGTACCCTAAGACGGTACAATCAGCCCCAGCATTTT. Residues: CASTLRRYNQPQHF.

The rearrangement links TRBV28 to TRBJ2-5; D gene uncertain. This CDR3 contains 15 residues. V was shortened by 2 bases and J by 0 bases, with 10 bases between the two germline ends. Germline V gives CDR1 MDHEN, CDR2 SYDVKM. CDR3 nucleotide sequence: TGTGCCAGCAGTTTAGCGGTGCGGTACCAAGAGACCCAGTACTTC. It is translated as CASSLAVRYQETQYF.

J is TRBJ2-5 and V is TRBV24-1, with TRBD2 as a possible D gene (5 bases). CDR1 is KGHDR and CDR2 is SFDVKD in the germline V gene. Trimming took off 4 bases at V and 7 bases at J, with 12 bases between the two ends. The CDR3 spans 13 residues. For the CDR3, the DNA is TGTGCCACCAGTGACCCGGGATCCGCGACCCAGTACTTC. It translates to CATSDPGSATQYF.

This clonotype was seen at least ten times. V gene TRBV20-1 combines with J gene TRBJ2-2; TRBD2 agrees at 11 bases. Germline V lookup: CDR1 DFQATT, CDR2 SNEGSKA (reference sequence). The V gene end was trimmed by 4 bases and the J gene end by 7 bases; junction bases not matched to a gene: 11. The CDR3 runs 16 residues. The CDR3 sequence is CSATFSGRGVDGELFF. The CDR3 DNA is TGCAGTGCTACTTTTAGCGGGAGGGGTGTTGACGGGGAGCTGTTTTTT.

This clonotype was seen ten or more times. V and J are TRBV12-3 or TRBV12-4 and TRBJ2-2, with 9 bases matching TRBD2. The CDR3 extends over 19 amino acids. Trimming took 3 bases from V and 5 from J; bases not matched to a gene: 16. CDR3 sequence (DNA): TGTGCCAGCAGTTTCCGTTGGGCTAGCGGGAATGTGTGGACCGGGGAGCTGTTTTTT. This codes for CASSFRWASGNVWTGELFF.

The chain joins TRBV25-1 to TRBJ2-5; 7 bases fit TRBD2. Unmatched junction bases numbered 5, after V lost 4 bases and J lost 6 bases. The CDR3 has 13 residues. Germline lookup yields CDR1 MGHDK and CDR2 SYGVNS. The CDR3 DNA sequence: TGTGCCAGCAGTGCGGGGGGAGGAAAGACCCAGTACTTC. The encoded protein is CASSAGGGKTQYF.

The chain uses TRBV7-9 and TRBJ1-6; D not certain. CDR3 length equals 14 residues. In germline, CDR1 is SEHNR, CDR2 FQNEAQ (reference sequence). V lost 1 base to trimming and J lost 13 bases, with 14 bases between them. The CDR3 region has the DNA TGTGCCAGCAGCTTAGGGGCCGAGGGATTCCCCCTCCACTTT. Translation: CASSLGAEGFPLHF.

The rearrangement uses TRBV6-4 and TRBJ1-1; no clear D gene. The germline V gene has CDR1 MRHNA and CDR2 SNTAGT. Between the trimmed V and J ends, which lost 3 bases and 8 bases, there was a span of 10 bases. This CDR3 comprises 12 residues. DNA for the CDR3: TGTGCCAGCAGTGATCCCCCGGGGGAAGCTTTCTTT. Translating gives CASSDPPGEAFF.

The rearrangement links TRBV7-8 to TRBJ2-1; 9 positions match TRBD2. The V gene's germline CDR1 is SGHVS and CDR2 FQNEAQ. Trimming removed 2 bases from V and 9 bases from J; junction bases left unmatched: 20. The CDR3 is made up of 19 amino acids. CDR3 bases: TGTGCCAGCAGCTTACGGCCCGGGGCTAGCGGGACCCCTGGGAGTGAGCAGTTCTTC. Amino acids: CASSLRPGASGTPGSEQFF. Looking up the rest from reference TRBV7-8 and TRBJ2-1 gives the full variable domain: GAGVSQSPRYKVAKRGQDVALRCDPISGHVSLFWYQQALGQGPEFLTYFQNEAQLDKSGLPSDRFFAERPEGSVSTLKIQRTQQEDSAVYLCASSLRPGASGTPGSEQFFGPGTRLTVL.

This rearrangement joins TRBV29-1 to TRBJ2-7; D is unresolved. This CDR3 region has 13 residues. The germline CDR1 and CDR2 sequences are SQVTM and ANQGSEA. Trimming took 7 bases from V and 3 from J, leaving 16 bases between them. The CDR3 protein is CSAESPGRYEQYF. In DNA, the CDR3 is TGCAGCGCCGAGTCGCCGGGCCGCTACGAGCAGTACTTC.

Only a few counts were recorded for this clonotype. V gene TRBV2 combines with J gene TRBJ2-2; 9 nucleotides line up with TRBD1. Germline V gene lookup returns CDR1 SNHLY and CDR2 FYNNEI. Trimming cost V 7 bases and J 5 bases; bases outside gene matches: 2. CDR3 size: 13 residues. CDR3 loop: CASNRGQTGELFF. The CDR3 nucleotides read TGTGCCAGCAACAGGGGGCAAACCGGGGAGCTGTTTTTT.

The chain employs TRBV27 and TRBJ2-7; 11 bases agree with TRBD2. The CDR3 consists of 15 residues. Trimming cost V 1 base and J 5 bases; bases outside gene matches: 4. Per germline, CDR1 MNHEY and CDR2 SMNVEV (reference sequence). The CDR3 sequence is CASSLYSGRAHEQYF. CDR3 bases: TGTGCCAGCAGTTTATATAGCGGGAGGGCCCACGAGCAGTACTTC.

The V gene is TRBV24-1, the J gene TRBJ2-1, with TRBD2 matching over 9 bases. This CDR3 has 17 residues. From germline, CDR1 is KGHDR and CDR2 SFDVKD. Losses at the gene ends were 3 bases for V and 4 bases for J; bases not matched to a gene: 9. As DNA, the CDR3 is TGTGCCACCAGTGATGGAAAACTAGCGGGTTTATACAATGAGCAGTTCTTC. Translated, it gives CATSDGKLAGLYNEQFF.

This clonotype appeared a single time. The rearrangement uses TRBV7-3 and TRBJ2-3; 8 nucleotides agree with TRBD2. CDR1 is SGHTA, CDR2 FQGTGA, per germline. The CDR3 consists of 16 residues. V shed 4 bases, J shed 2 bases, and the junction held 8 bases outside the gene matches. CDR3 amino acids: CASSSQAGAFTDTQYF. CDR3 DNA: TGTGCCAGCAGCTCACAAGCGGGAGCCTTCACAGATACGCAGTATTTT. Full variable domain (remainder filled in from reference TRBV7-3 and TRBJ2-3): GAGVSQTPSNKVTEKGKYVELRCDPISGHTALYWYRQSLGQGPEFLIYFQGTGAADDSGLPNDRFFAVRPEGSVSTLKIQRTERGDSAVYLCASSSQAGAFTDTQYFGPGTRLTVL.

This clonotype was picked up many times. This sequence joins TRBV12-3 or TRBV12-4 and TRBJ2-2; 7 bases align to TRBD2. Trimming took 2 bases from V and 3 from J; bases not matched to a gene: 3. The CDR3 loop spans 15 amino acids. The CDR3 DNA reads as TGTGCCAGCAGTTTAACGGGAGGCGACACCGGGGAGCTGTTTTTT. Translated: CASSLTGGDTGELFF.

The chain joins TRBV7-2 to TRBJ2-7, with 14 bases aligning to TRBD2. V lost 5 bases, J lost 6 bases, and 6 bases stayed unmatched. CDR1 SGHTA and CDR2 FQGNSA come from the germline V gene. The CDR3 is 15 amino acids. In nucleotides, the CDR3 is TGTGCCAGCAGCGGGACTAGCGGGAGCTTGGCCGAGCAGTACTTC. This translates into CASSGTSGSLAEQYF.

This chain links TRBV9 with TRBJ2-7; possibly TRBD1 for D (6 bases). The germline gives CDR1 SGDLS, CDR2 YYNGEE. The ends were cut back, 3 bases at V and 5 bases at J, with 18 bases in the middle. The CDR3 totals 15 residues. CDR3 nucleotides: TGTGCCAGCAGCGGGGCAGGGGCCGGGAACCACGAGCAGTACTTC. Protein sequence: CASSGAGAGNHEQYF. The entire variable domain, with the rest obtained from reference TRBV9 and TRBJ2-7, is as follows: DSGVTQTPKHLITATGQRVTLRCSPRSGDLSVYWYQQSLDQGLQFLIQYYNGEERAKGNILERFSAQQFPDLHSELNLSSLELGDSALYFCASSGAGAGNHEQYFGPGTRLTVT.

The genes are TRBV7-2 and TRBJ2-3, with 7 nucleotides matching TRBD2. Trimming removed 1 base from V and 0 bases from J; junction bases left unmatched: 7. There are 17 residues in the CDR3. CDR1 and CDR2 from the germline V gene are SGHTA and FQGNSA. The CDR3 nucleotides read TGTGCCAGCAGCTTAGTGCTGCGGGGGTCTAGCACAGATACGCAGTATTTT. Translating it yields CASSLVLRGSSTDTQYF.

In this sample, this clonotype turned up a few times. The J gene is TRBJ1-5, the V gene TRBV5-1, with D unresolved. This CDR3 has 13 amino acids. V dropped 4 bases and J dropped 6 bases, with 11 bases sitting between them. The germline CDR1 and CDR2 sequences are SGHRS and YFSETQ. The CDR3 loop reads CASSKDLGQPQHF. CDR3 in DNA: TGCGCCAGCAGCAAGGATCTCGGTCAGCCCCAGCATTTT.

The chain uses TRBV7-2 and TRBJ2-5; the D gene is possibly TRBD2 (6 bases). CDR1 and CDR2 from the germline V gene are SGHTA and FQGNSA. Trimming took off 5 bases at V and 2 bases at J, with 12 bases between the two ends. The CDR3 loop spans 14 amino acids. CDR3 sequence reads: CASSVSSVQETQYF. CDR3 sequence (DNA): TGTGCCAGCAGCGTCTCTAGCGTACAAGAGACCCAGTACTTC.

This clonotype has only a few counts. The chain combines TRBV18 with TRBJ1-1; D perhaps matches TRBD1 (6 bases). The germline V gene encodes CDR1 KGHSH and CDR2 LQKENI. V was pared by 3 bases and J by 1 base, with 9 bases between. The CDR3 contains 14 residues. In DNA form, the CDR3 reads TGTGCCAGCTCACCCCAGGGGAGGAACACTGAAGCTTTCTTT. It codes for CASSPQGRNTEAFF.

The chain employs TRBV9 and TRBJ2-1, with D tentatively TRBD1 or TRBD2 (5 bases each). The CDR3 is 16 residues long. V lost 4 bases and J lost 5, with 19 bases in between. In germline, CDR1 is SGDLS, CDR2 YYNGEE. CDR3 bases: TGTGCCAGCAGCAATACCGGGACCCCTGAGAACAATGAGCAGTTCTTC. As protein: CASSNTGTPENNEQFF.